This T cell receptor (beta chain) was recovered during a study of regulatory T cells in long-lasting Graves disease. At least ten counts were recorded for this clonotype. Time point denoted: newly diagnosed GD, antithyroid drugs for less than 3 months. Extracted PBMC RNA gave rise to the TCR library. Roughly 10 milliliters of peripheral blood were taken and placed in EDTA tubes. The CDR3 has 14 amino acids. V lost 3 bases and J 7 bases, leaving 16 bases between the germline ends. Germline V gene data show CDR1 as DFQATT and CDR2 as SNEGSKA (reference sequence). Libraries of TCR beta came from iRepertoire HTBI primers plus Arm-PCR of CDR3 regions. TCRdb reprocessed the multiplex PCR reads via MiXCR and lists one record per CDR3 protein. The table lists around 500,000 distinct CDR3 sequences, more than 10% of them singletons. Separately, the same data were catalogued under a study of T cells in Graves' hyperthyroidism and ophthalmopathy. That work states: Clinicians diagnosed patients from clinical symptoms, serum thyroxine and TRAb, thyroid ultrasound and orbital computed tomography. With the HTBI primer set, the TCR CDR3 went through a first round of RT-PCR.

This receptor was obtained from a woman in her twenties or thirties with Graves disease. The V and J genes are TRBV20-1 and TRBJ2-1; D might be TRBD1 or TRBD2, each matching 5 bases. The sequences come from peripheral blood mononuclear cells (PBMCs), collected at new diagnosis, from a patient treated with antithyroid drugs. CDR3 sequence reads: CSARWGNFQNEQFF. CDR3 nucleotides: TGCAGTGCTAGGTGGGGGAACTTCCAAAATGAGCAGTTCTTC.